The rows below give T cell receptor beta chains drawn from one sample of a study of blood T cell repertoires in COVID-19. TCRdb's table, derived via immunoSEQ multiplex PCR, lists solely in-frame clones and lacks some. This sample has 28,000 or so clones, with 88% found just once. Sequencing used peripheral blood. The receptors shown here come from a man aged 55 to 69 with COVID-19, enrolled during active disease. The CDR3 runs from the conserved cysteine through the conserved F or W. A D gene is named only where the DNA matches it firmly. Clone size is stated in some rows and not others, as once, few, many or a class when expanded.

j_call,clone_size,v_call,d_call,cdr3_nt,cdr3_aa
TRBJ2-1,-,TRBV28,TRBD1,TGTGCCAGCAGACCGGAGAAGGGGGCAAGGTATGAGCAGTTCTTC,CASRPEKGARYEQFF
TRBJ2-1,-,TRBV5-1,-,TGCGCCAGCAGCTTGGAATTTGCAGGTGAGCAGTTCTTC,CASSLEFAGEQFF
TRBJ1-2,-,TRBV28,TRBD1,TGTGCCAGCACAGGACAGGGGGTTCTAAACTATGGCTACACCTTC,CASTGQGVLNYGYTF
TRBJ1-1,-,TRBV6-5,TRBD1,TGTGCCAGCAGTCAACAGGGGGGGGAAGCTTTCTTT,CASSQQGGEAFF
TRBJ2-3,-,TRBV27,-,TGTGCCAGCAGCCCCATTGGCGGGTCGGATACGCAGTATTTT,CASSPIGGSDTQYF
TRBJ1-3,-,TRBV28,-,TGTGCCAGCAGTTTTCAGGGAGGCTCTGGAAACACCATATATTTT,CASSFQGGSGNTIYF
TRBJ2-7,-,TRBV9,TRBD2,TGTGCCAGCAGCGTAGGAGGCGGGGGGCCAGGGGAGCAGTACTTC,CASSVGGGGPGEQYF
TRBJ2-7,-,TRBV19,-,TGTGCCAGTAGTCCGGGTTACAGGTTTTCCTACGAGCAGTACTTC,CASSPGYRFSYEQYF
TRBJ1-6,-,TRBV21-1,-,TGTGCCAGCAGCCCCCGGCCCCTCCACTTT,CASSPRPLHF
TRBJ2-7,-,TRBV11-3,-,TGTGCCAGCATTGGCAGCGGCGGATACGAGCAGTACTTC,CASIGSGGYEQYF
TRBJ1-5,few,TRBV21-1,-,TGTGCCAGCATTACCCCTCGCGAGTGCAATCAGCCCCAGCATTTT,CASITPRECNQPQHF
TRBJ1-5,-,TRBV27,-,TGTGCCAGCTCCCCCGGCGCGGGGAGCAATCAGCCCCAGCATTTT,CASSPGAGSNQPQHF
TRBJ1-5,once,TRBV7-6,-,TGTGCCAGCAGCTTATTCAGGGGCCGGGATCAGCCCCAGCATTTT,CASSLFRGRDQPQHF
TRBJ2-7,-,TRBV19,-,TGTGCCAGTCGAACCGACGGGATCTCCTACGAGCAGTACTTC,CASRTDGISYEQYF
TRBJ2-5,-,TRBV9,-,TGTGCCAGCAGCGTAGCTGGCGGATCCCAAGAGACCCAGTACTTC,CASSVAGGSQETQYF
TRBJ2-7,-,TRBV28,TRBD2,TGTGCCAGCAGTTTCTTGAAGCGGGAGGTCTACGAGCAGTACTTC,CASSFLKREVYEQYF
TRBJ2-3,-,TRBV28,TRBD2,TGTGCCAGCTACGGGACTAGCGGGAGATCTAGCACAGATACGCAGTATTTT,CASYGTSGRSSTDTQYF
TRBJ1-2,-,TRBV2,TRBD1,TGTGCCGGGAGGACAGGGGATATCTATGGCTACACCTTC,CAGRTGDIYGYTF